The rows below give T cell receptor beta chains drawn from one sample of a study of blood T cells in healthy people across ages. TCRdb reanalysed the 5' RACE reads using MiXCR and keeps one entry per CDR3 protein. The table has about 640,000 distinct CDR3 sequences, 58% seen once; the top ten hold over 35%. Sequenced sample: blood. The receptors were sampled from a man in his sixties in good health. CDR3s include the opening cysteine and the closing phenylalanine or tryptophan. A D gene is named only where the DNA matches it firmly. Size is omitted from some rows. Given values are once, few, many or a class for expanded clones.

size	D	length	V	J	DNA	CDR3
-	-	16	TRBV5-4	TRBJ2-7	TGTGCCAGCAGCCCTACTTCTGGGGGGACCCTGTACGAGCAGTACTTC	CASSPTSGGTLYEQYF
few	-	16	TRBV20-1	TRBJ1-2	TGCAGTGCTAGGGAATCTGCGACACGGGCTAACTATGGCTACACCTTC	CSARESATRANYGYTF
-	TRBD1	17	TRBV5-1	TRBJ1-2	TGCGCCAGCAGCTTGGAGGGGCCGGGACAGGGGAACTATGGCTACACCTTC	CASSLEGPGQGNYGYTF
-	TRBD2	15	TRBV7-7	TRBJ2-5	TGTGCCAGCAGCTCCCGGCGGGGGATCCAAGAGACCCAGTACTTC	CASSSRRGIQETQYF
-	-	13	TRBV6-1	TRBJ1-1	TGTGCCAGCAGTCCTAACCGGGCCCTGGGAGCTTTCTTT	CASSPNRALGAFF
-	-	16	TRBV20-1	TRBJ2-1	TGCAGTGCTCCATGGATGGGGATCTCCTCCTACAATGAGCAGTTCTTC	CSAPWMGISSYNEQFF
-	-	14	TRBV28	TRBJ1-5	TGTGCCAGCACCCTCGACAGGTTCAATCAGCCCCAGCATTTT	CASTLDRFNQPQHF
few	-	16	TRBV21-1	TRBJ2-6	TGTGCCAGCAGCAAAGTAGGGCTAACTGGGGCCAACGTCCTGACTTTC	CASSKVGLTGANVLTF
-	-	14	TRBV10-3	TRBJ1-1	TGTGCCATCAGTGCCGCGAACGGACGTACTGAAGCTTTCTTT	CAISAANGRTEAFF
many	-	14	TRBV7-2	TRBJ2-5	TGTGCCAGCAGCTTAGCTGGTTACCAAGAGACCCAGTACTTC	CASSLAGYQETQYF
once	-	12	TRBV20-1	TRBJ2-7	TGCAGTGCTCAGACGTCCATCAATGAGCAGTACTTC	CSAQTSINEQYF
-	TRBD2	16	TRBV9	TRBJ2-3	TGTGCCAGCAGCACCAGACTAGCGGAGAACACAGATACGCAGTATTTT	CASSTRLAENTDTQYF
-	-	15	TRBV12-2	TRBJ2-7	TGTGCAAGTCGTCCCTCGAGGGCCGACACGTACGAGCAGTACTTC	CASRPSRADTYEQYF
-	TRBD1	12	TRBV29-1	TRBJ2-7	TGCAGCGTCGCGGACAGGGGGTGCGAGCAGTACTTC	CSVADRGCEQYF
-	TRBD2	13	TRBV29-1	TRBJ2-7	TGCAGCGTTCATAATAGCGGGGCCTACGAGCAGTACTTC	CSVHNSGAYEQYF
-	TRBD1	18	TRBV7-8	TRBJ2-4	TGTGCCAGCAGCTTAGGGACCGGGACAGGGGTCGCCAAAAACATTCAGTACTTC	CASSLGTGTGVAKNIQYF
few	-	15	TRBV7-2	TRBJ2-1	TGTGCCAGCAGCTTAGTGAGTTATATCTTTGATGAGCAGTTCTTC	CASSLVSYIFDEQFF
-	-	10	TRBV20-1	TRBJ2-5	TGCAGTGCCGCTCAAGAGACCCAGTACTTC	CSAAQETQYF